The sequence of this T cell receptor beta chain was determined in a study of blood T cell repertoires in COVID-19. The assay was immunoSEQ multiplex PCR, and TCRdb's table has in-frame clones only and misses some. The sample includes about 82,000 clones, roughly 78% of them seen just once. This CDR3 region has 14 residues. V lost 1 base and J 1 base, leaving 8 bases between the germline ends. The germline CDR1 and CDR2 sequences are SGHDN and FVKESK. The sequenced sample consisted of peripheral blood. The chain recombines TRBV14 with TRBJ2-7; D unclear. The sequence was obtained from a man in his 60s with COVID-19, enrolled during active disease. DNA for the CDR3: TGTGCCAGCAGCCAAGGTTCCTTTTCCTACGAGCAGTACTTC. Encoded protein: CASSQGSFSYEQYF.